This T cell receptor (beta chain) derives from a study of T cell clusters in autoimmune cytopenias. TRB amplification used 250 ng of peripheral blood genomic DNA. TRB was amplified by touch-down multiplex PCR, primer pools A and B combined. Using the multiplex PCR reads, TCRdb records one entry per CDR3 protein without DNA. The table for this sample gives about 2,700 distinct CDR3 sequences. This CDR3 spans 13 amino acids. Per germline, CDR1 LNHDA and CDR2 SQIVND (reference sequence). What was sequenced was peripheral blood. The chain has TRBV19 and TRBJ2-7; TCRdb proposes TRBD1, but this gene call is untestable without DNA. This sequence originates from a human donor with an autoimmune cytopenia or autoimmune hepatitis (not recorded which). The CDR3 sequence: CASWGQGNYEQYF. The full variable domain, with the rest looked up from reference TRBV19 and TRBJ2-7, is DGGITQSPKYLFRKEGQNVTLSCEQNLNHDAMYWYRQDPGQGLRLIYYSQIVNDFQKGDIAEGYSVSREKKESFPLTVTSAQKNPTAFYLCASWGQGNYEQYFGPGTRLTVT.